This T cell receptor beta chain is from a study of cytomegalovirus exposure and HLA in healthy donors. This clone occurred a few times. Its specificity is unknown. This PCR relied on a set of 60 Vbeta primers and 13 Jbeta primers. TCRdb keeps only in-frame clones here, not all; method: immunoSEQ multiplex PCR. Of 85,000 to 120,000 clones in the sample, approximately 71% were seen once. The CDR3 totals 16 residues. The germline V gene has CDR1 SGHRS and CDR2 YFSETQ. V shed 3 bases, J shed 5 bases, and the junction held 10 bases outside the gene matches. Whole-study results and caveats: A previous analysis found most TCR beta V segments productive roughly 90% or roughly 30% of the time. A later analysis found most CMV-associated TCR beta chains apparently HLA-restricted.

The sequence came from a male donor in good health and CMV-seropositive. This chain joins TRBV5-1 and TRBJ1-1, with 10 bases lining up with TRBD1. Sequenced: PBMCs. In DNA form, the CDR3 reads TGCGCCAGCAGCTGGACTCAGGACAGGGGGGGAACTGAAGCTTTCTTT. It codes for CASSWTQDRGGTEAFF. The full variable domain, rest sourced from reference TRBV5-1 and TRBJ1-1, is KAGVTQTPRYLIKTRGQQVTLSCSPISGHRSVSWYQQTPGQGLQFLFEYFSETQRNKGNFPGRFSGRQFSNSRSEMNVSTLELGDSALYLCASSWTQDRGGTEAFFGQGTRLTVV.